This T cell receptor (beta chain) was sequenced during a study of blood T cell repertoires in COVID-19. The wider study: Researchers got acute and convalescent COVID-19 samples from the United States, Italy and Spain.

In Seattle, patients joined the study during active infection and were tracked longitudinally. Under the authors' procedure: Researchers report that nucleated cell counts were estimated from reference gene primer amplification. Clones were sequenced by immunoSEQ multiplex PCR, and TCRdb holds only the in-frame ones, with some missing. That table gives V, J and clone size, and the DNA gave D and trimming. The profile shows 49,000 or so clones, 70% to 90% of them singletons. Germline V gene lookup returns CDR1 SGHNT and CDR2 YYREEE (reference sequence). With 2 bases removed from V and 4 bases from J, the gap between germline ends came to 10 bases. CDR3 length: 14 residues.

The gene calls are TRBV5-4 and TRBJ1-3; tentatively, D is TRBD1 (6 bases). Sequenced material: peripheral blood. This TCR was sampled from a woman older than 75 with COVID-19, enrolled during active disease. The CDR3 region has the DNA TGTGCCAGCAGCTTCACAGGGTCGGGAAACACCATATATTTT. It yields the protein CASSFTGSGNTIYF.